Sequencing of this TCR beta chain was carried out in a study of T cells expressing NK-cell markers. Study overall: Repertoires of TCR beta were obtained from T cells sorted as CD3+CD56+NKG2C+, CD3+CD56+NKG2C- and CD3+CD56-NKG2C+. Study-wide points: Topping the CD3+CD56-NKG2C+ fraction as well were these clonotypes, in a few donors.

The CDR3 consists of 16 residues. Germline V gene sequence: CDR1 SGHRS, CDR2 YFSETQ. Turning to this clonotype: What it binds is not known.

TCR beta libraries carry UMIs added by 5'RACE template switching. Each CDR3 protein gets one entry in TCRdb, which reprocessed the 5' RACE reads and gives no DNA. Its table lists some 340,000 distinct CDR3 sequences. This clonotype was obtained from a man aged 18 to 70 in good health. The sample was blood T cells: a sorted CD56 or NKG2C T cell subset, CD4+ or CD8+ T cells, or bulk PBMC T cells (not recorded which). The V and J genes are TRBV5-1 and TRBJ1-2; TCRdb calls TRBD1, which cannot be checked without DNA. The CDR3 loop is CASSPRTGVANYGYTF.